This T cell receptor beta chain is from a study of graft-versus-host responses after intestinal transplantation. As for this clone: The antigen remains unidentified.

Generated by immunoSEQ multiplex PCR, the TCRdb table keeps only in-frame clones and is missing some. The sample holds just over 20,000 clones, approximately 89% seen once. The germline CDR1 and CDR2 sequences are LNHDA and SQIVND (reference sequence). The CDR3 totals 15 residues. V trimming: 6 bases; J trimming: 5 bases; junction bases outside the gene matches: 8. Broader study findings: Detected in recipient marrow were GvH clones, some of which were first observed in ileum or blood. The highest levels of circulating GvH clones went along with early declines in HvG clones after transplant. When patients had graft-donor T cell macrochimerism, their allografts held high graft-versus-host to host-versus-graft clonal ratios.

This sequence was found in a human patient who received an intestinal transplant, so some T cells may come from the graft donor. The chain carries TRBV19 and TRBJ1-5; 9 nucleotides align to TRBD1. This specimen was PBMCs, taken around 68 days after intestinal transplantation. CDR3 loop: CASRGQGWVDQPQHF. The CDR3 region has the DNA TGTGCCAGTAGGGGACAGGGTTGGGTTGATCAGCCCCAGCATTTT.